The next 5 T cell receptor beta chains were all read from a single sample in a study of T-cell reconstitution after alpha-beta-depleted transplantation in children. Unique molecular identifiers featured in how the TCRbeta library was prepared. Via MiXCR, TCRdb re-called the PCR reads, giving one row per CDR3 protein. This sample carries about 540,000 distinct CDR3 sequences, about 18% of them seen once, and the ten largest clones take 3.3%. Sample: PBMCs from the stem cell graft donor, taken from the stem cell graft. The receptors originated from a human donor who donated a stem cell graft to a child with acute lymphoblastic leukemia.

This chain's CDR3 is CASSFRRLASNEQFF. For the CDR3, the DNA is TGTGCCAGCAGTTTTCGGAGACTAGCTAGTAATGAGCAGTTCTTC. The chain links TRBV12-3 or TRBV12-4 to TRBJ2-1; 7 bases are a match to TRBD2. V shed 3 bases, J shed 7 bases, and the junction held 9 bases outside the gene matches. The CDR3 runs to 15 residues.

This clonotype was seen a few times. The rearrangement joins TRBV12-5 to TRBJ2-4; D is unclear. V was shortened by 1 base and J by 0 bases, with 7 bases between the two germline ends. Germline V lookup: CDR1 LGHNT, CDR2 FRNRAP. This CDR3 is built from 15 residues. CDR3: CASGLGSLAKNIQYF. DNA for the CDR3: TGTGCTAGTGGTTTGGGCAGTCTAGCCAAAAACATTCAGTACTTC.

The V gene is TRBV12-3 or TRBV12-4, the J gene TRBJ2-1; 8 nucleotides match TRBD2. Trimming cost V 3 bases and J 7 bases; bases outside gene matches: 14. The CDR3 is made up of 17 amino acids. CDR3: CASSFLVGLGGLNEQFF. The CDR3 nucleotides read TGTGCCAGCAGTTTTTTAGTGGGACTAGGAGGCCTGAATGAGCAGTTCTTC.

In this sample, this clonotype turned up a few times. This chain links TRBV5-1 with TRBJ2-5; 13 positions match TRBD2. Germline V gives CDR1 SGHRS, CDR2 YFSETQ. The CDR3 contains 15 residues. V trimming: 6 bases; J trimming: 5 bases; junction bases outside the gene matches: 7. CDR3: CASTRTSGSRETQYF. CDR3 nucleotides: TGCGCCAGCACGAGGACTAGCGGGAGTAGGGAGACCCAGTACTTC.

A few counts support this clonotype. The chain joins TRBV29-1 to TRBJ2-7; 9 nucleotides agree with TRBD1. Germline V gives CDR1 SQVTM, CDR2 ANQGSEA. The CDR3 is made up of 13 amino acids. After removal of 5 bases from V and 2 bases from J, the junction contained 4 bases not matched to a gene. Here the CDR3 DNA reads TGCAGCGTTCCGGGACAGGGAACCTACGAGCAGTACTTC. Translation gives CSVPGQGTYEQYF.